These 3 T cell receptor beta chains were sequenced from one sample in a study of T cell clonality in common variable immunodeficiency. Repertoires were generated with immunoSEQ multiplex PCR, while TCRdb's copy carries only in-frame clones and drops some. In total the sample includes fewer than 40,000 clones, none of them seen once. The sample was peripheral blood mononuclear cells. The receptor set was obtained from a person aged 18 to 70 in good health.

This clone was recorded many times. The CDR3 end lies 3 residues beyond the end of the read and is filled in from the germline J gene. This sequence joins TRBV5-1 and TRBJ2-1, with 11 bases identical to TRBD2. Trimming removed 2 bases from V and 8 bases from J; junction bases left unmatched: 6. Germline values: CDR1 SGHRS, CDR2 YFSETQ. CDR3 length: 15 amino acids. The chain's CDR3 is CASSLLAGVRYEQFF. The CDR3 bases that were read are TGCGCCAGCAGCTTACTAGCGGGAGTCAGGTATGAG.

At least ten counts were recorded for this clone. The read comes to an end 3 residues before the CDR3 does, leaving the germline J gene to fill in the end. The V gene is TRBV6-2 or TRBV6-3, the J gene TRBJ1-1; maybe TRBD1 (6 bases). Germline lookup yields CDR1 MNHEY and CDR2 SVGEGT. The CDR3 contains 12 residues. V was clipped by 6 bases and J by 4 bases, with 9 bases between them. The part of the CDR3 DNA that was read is TGTGCCAGCAGCTCAGGGGTCACTGAA. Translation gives CASSSGVTE. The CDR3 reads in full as CASSSGVTEAFF.

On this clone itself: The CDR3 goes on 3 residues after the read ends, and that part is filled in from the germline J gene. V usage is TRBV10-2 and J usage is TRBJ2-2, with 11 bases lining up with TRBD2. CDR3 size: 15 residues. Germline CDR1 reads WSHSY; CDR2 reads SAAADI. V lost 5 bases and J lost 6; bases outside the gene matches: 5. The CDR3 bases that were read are TGCGCCAGCAGTACTAGCGGGAGATTCGCCGGGGAG. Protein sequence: CASSTSGRFAGE. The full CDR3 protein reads CASSTSGRFAGELFF.